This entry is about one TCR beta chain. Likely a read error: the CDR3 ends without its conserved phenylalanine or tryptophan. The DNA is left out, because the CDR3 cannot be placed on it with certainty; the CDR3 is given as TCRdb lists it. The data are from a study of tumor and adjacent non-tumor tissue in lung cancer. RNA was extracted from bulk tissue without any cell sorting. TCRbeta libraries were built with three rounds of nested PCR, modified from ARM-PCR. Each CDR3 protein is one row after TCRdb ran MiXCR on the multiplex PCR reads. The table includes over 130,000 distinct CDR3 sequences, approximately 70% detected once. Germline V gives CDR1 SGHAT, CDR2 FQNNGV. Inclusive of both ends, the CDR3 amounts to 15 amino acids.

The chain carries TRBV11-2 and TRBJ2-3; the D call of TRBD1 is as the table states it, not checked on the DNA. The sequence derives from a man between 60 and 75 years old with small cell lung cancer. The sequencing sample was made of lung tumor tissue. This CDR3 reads CASRHRGGGADTQYY.